This entry lists 8 T cell receptor beta chains sequenced from one sample in a study of beta chain features in type 1 diabetes. Study conclusions and caveats: Shorter TCRB CDR3s, moderately but significantly so, marked every one of the four CD4+ subsets in Type 1 diabetes patients.

Sequencing targeted expressed TCRB transcripts, as all isolated RNA had been reverse transcribed. Using immunoSEQ multiplex PCR, the repertoire was profiled, and TCRdb retains in-frame clones only, with some absent. This sample has about 700,000 clones; around an eighth occur once, and the top ten carry less than 0.025%. No antigen has been assigned to these receptors. Input material: naive CD4+ T cells from blood. The receptors were sampled from a man aged 18 to 29 with type 1 diabetes.

This clone was detected a few times. The rearrangement uses TRBV5-1 and TRBJ2-5, with no clear D. In germline, CDR1 is SGHRS, CDR2 YFSETQ. Between the trimmed V and J ends, which lost 0 bases and 1 base, there was a span of 10 bases. The length of the CDR3 is 15 residues. CDR3 nucleotides: TGCGCCAGCAGCTTGGGGATCGGATTCCAAGAGACCCAGTACTTC. Translated, it gives CASSLGIGFQETQYF.

This clone was observed a handful of times. The CDR3 is CASSHRTGEVGYTF. CDR3 DNA: TGCGCCAGCAGTCATCGGACAGGGGAAGTCGGCTACACCTTC. The rearrangement uses TRBV23-1 and TRBJ1-2, with 9 bases aligning to TRBD1. TRBV23-1 is an open reading frame whose function is uncertain. The CDR3 is 14 residues long. Losses at the gene ends were 3 bases for V and 8 bases for J; bases not matched to a gene: 7.

V and J are TRBV18 and TRBJ2-7; D unresolved. CDR1 and CDR2 (germline): KGHSH, LQKENI. CDR3 length equals 14 residues. The V gene lost 3 bases and the J gene lost 0 bases, with 9 bases spanning the gap. Here the CDR3 reads CASSPPQVSYEQYF. The DNA of the CDR3 is TGTGCCAGCTCACCCCCACAAGTCTCCTACGAGCAGTACTTC.

The V call is TRBV6-1, the J call TRBJ2-1; D might be TRBD2 (6 bases). V lost 6 bases and J 1 base, leaving 10 bases between the germline ends. This CDR3 contains 14 residues. CDR1 and CDR2 from the germline V gene are MNHNS and SASEGT. This CDR3 reads CASSPGTSYNEQFF. The CDR3 nucleotides are TGTGCCAGCAGCCCAGGGACTTCCTACAATGAGCAGTTCTTC.

This clone occurred a few times. The V call is TRBV6-6, the J call TRBJ1-4; D unresolved. The CDR3 totals 12 residues. Germline V gene sequence: CDR1 MNHNY, CDR2 SVGAGI (reference sequence). V was shortened by 6 bases and J by 7 bases, with 9 bases between the two germline ends. CDR3 nucleotide sequence: TGTGCCAGCAGGAGACTGGCTGAAAAACTGTTTTTT. Its protein product is CASRRLAEKLFF.

This chain joins TRBV11-2 and TRBJ2-2; D may be TRBD2 (5 bases). Trimming removed 6 bases at V and 5 bases at J, with 13 bases between. The CDR3 runs to 14 residues. CDR1 and CDR2 (germline): SGHAT, FQNNGV. The CDR3 DNA follows: TGTGCCAGCAGATTTAGGACGGGGACCGGGGAGCTGTTTTTT. It translates to CASRFRTGTGELFF.

This clone appeared a few times. This chain uses TRBV11-2 with TRBJ2-7; D not certain. From germline, CDR1 is SGHAT and CDR2 FQNNGV. V was pared by 4 bases and J by 4 bases, with 5 bases between. The CDR3 sequence is 11 residues long. The CDR3 sequence is CASSSPYEQYF. As DNA, the CDR3 is TGTGCCAGCAGCTCCCCGTACGAGCAGTACTTC.

This clone was detected only once. The sample holds other DNA sequences that translate to the same CDR3. The gene calls are TRBV18 and TRBJ1-1; the D is unclear. CDR3 length equals 12 residues. Germline CDR1 KGHSH, CDR2 LQKENI. Trimming took 5 bases from V and 1 from J, leaving 5 bases between them. The CDR3 reads CASSRQNTEAFF. The DNA for the CDR3 is TGTGCCAGCTCAAGGCAGAACACTGAAGCTTTCTTT.